These 2 T cell receptor beta chains came from one sample sequenced in a study of T cells after yellow fever vaccination. TCRdb used MiXCR to reprocess the 5' RACE reads, holding one entry per CDR3 protein. The table shows 200,000 to 300,000 distinct CDR3 sequences, with 10% to 15% occurring only once. The material sequenced was CD4+ T cells sorted from PBMCs, taken 45 days after the yellow fever booster vaccination. These receptors came from a young man who received the YFV17D yellow fever vaccine.

This clonotype was seen a handful of times. This chain connects TRBV7-6 to TRBJ2-7; 10 positions match TRBD1. With V trimmed by 5 bases and J by 5 bases, 6 bases remained unmatched. Germline V gives CDR1 SGHVS, CDR2 FNYEAQ. The CDR3 sequence is 14 residues long. This CDR3 is CASSPRQGANEQYF. The DNA for the CDR3 is TGTGCCAGCAGCCCCCGACAGGGGGCCAACGAGCAGTACTTC.

This clonotype was picked up many times. This chain connects TRBV27 to TRBJ2-7; 7 bases align to TRBD1. Germline trimming cut 6 bases from V and 2 bases from J; bases unmatched to any gene: 7. Germline lookup yields CDR1 MNHEY and CDR2 SMNVEV (reference sequence). CDR3 size: 14 residues. CDR3 sequence reads: CASSTRTGAYEQYF. DNA for the CDR3: TGTGCCAGCAGCACCAGGACAGGAGCCTACGAGCAGTACTTC.